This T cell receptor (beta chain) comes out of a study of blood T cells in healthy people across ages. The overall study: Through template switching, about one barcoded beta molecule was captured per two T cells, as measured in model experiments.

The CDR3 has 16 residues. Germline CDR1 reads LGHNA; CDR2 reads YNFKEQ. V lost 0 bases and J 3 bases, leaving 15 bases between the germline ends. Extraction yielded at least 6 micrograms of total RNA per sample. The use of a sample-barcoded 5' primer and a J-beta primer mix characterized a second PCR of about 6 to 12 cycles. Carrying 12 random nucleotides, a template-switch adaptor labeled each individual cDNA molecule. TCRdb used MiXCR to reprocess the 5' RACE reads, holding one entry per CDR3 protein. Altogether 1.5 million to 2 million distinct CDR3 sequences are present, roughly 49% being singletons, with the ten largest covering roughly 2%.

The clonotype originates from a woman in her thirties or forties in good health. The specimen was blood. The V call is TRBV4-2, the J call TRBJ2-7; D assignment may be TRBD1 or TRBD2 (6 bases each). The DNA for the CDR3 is TGTGCCAGCAGCCAAGAGACGCCCGGGGGCCGCTACGAGCAGTACTTC. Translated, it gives CASSQETPGGRYEQYF.